The 8 T cell receptor beta chains given below trace back to one sample, sequenced in a study of blood T cell repertoires in COVID-19. Here immunoSEQ multiplex PCR was the method, and the copy in TCRdb shows in-frame clones only, minus some. The data hold 250,000 to 300,000 clones, with about 90% observed a single time. Sequences were obtained from peripheral blood. The receptor source for this set is a young woman with COVID-19, enrolled during active disease.

The rearrangement joins TRBV2 to TRBJ1-6; D remains unclear. The CDR3 runs 16 residues. The ends were cut back, 2 bases at V and 2 bases at J, with 10 bases in the middle. Germline V gives CDR1 SNHLY, CDR2 FYNNEI. CDR3: CASSESGRTYNSPLHF. The CDR3 DNA reads TGTGCCAGCAGTGAATCTGGCAGGACCTATAATTCACCCCTCCACTTT.

The chain recombines TRBV30 with TRBJ2-7; 11 nucleotides agree with TRBD2. Germline V CDR1 and CDR2: GTSNPN, SVGIG (reference sequence). The CDR3 covers 14 residues. The junction had 10 bases not matched to a gene; V was cut back by 5 bases and J by 7 bases. The CDR3 protein is CAWGRGLAGGEQYF. For the CDR3, the DNA is TGTGCCTGGGGACGGGGTCTAGCGGGGGGAGAGCAGTACTTC.

The chain recombines TRBV20-1 with TRBJ2-1, with a possible D match to TRBD2 (5 bases). Germline V gene data show CDR1 as DFQATT and CDR2 as SNEGSKA (reference sequence). Trimming cost V 5 bases and J 9 bases, with 11 bases left between them. The CDR3 is 11 residues long. The CDR3 region has the DNA TGCAGTGCTGAAACTAGTAGTGAGCAGTTCTTC. It encodes CSAETSSEQFF.

This rearrangement joins TRBV19 to TRBJ1-2; 9 nucleotides align to TRBD1. Trimming removed 3 bases from V and 6 bases from J; junction bases left unmatched: 8. This CDR3 has 15 amino acids. Germline loops: CDR1 LNHDA, CDR2 SQIVND (reference sequence). CDR3 sequence: CASSITGTGFHGYTF. For the CDR3, the DNA is TGTGCCAGTAGTATCACCGGGACAGGGTTTCATGGCTACACCTTC.

The sample holds a few counts of this clone. The chain carries TRBV18 and TRBJ2-7; no definite D call. The CDR3 is 15 residues long. Germline V gene data show CDR1 as KGHSH and CDR2 as LQKENI. V was pared by 1 base and J by 4 bases, with 14 bases between. CDR3 in amino acids: CASSPRRELPYEQYF. The CDR3 DNA reads as TGTGCCAGCTCACCACGAAGAGAGCTACCGTACGAGCAGTACTTC. Complete variable domain (other parts from reference TRBV18 and TRBJ2-7): NAGVMQNPRHLVRRRGQEARLRCSPMKGHSHVYWYRQLPEEGLKFMVYLQKENIIDESGMPKERFSAEFPKEGPSILRIQQVVRGDSAAYFCASSPRRELPYEQYFGPGTRLTVT.

The chain employs TRBV6-5 and TRBJ1-2, with D perhaps matching TRBD1 (6 bases). The CDR3 loop spans 12 amino acids. The V end was cut by 6 bases, the J end by 12 bases, with 17 bases between. Germline V CDR1 and CDR2: MNHEY, SVGAGI. The CDR3 nucleotides are TGTGCCAGCAGGCAAACAGGGAATTCAGACACCTTC. This translates into CASRQTGNSDTF.

The chain couples TRBV10-2 to TRBJ1-2; D uncertain. Germline V gives CDR1 WSHSY, CDR2 SAAADI. This CDR3 has 11 amino acids. V dropped 5 bases and J dropped 2 bases, with 3 bases sitting between them. The CDR3 sequence: CASSTNYGYTF. CDR3 bases: TGCGCCAGCAGTACAAACTATGGCTACACCTTC.

CDR3 sequence reads: CASSWTGATGELFF. The CDR3 DNA sequence: TGTGCCAGCAGCTGGACAGGGGCCACCGGGGAGCTGTTTTTT. The V call is TRBV7-2, the J call TRBJ2-2, with 9 bases that match TRBD1. This CDR3 has 14 amino acids. Losses at the gene ends were 4 bases for V and 4 bases for J; bases not matched to a gene: 1. The germline CDR1 and CDR2 sequences are SGHTA and FQGNSA.